Below are 14 T cell receptor beta chains sequenced from a single sample in a study of neurological immune-mediated disorders. As for time point: longitudinal time-point 2. TCRdb processed the 5' RACE reads anew with MiXCR; each CDR3 protein has one entry. This table has about 66,000 distinct CDR3 sequences, less than 10% appearing once. Sequencing was done on a sample of PBMCs. These receptors came from a man aged 25-40 years in good health.

This clonotype occurred many times. The chain joins TRBV20-1 to TRBJ2-1; D ambiguous. The ends were cut back, 6 bases at V and 10 bases at J, with 10 bases in the middle. Per germline, CDR1 DFQATT and CDR2 SNEGSKA (reference sequence). The CDR3 is made up of 10 amino acids. This CDR3 is CSAYNIEQFF. The DNA for the CDR3 is TGCAGTGCCTATAATATCGAGCAGTTCTTC.

This clonotype was recorded many times. The rearrangement uses TRBV5-1 and TRBJ1-1; 8 positions agree with TRBD1. CDR3 size: 14 residues. V lost 6 bases to trimming and J lost 3 bases; unmatched junction nucleotides: 7. Germline loops: CDR1 SGHRS, CDR2 YFSETQ. The CDR3 here is CASKDQGAHTEAFF. The CDR3 DNA reads as TGCGCCAGCAAGGACCAGGGGGCTCACACTGAAGCTTTCTTT.

This clonotype was seen repeatedly, ten times or more. The CDR3 loop is CASSTVAGSTDTQYF. The CDR3 nucleotides are TGCGCCAGCAGCACGGTGGCAGGGAGCACAGATACGCAGTATTTT. V gene TRBV5-1 combines with J gene TRBJ2-3; tentative D call: TRBD1 (5 bases). CDR1 and CDR2 from the germline V gene are SGHRS and YFSETQ. V dropped 4 bases and J dropped 0 bases, with 12 bases sitting between them. This CDR3 is built from 15 residues.

A remark on this clonotype: A much larger clone is a single base away; this may be a read error. J is TRBJ2-7 and V is TRBV20-1; TRBD2 might be the D (5 bases). The CDR3 loop spans 12 amino acids. CDR1 is DFQATT and CDR2 is SNEGSKA in the germline V gene (reference sequence). Trimming stripped 3 bases from V and 3 bases from J, with 9 bases between. The DNA for the CDR3 is TGCAGTGCTAGCGTCGACTACTACGAGCAGTACTTC. The encoded protein is CSASVDYYEQYF.

This clonotype was counted many times. Being one base from a much bigger clone, this may be a read error. This chain uses TRBV5-6 with TRBJ1-1; D not resolved. CDR1 and CDR2 (germline): SGHDT, YYEEEE. Trimming pared 2 bases from V and 2 bases from J, leaving 1 base between. The CDR3 consists of 11 residues. The CDR3: CASSFNTEAFF. The CDR3 coding sequence is TGTGCCAGCAGCTTTAACACTGAAGCTTTCTTT.

This clonotype was picked up many times. The chain recombines TRBV29-1 with TRBJ2-7; tentative D call: TRBD2 (5 bases). CDR1 and CDR2 from the germline V gene are SQVTM and ANQGSEA. The V end was cut by 6 bases, the J end by 2 bases, with 11 bases between. The CDR3 totals 12 residues. The CDR3 nucleotides are TGCAGCGTGTTGACCGGGGCCTACGAGCAGTACTTC. This encodes CSVLTGAYEQYF.

About this clonotype itself: The conserved phenylalanine or tryptophan normally closing the CDR3 is absent here, so this likely arose from a read error. The DNA is omitted, as the CDR3 cannot be located on it reliably, and the CDR3 follows TCRdb's listing. This sequence joins TRBV15 and TRBJ2-4; TRBD1 is taken as the D call from the table, unchecked against the DNA. The CDR3 numbers 14 amino acids, ends counted. The germline gives CDR1 LNHNV, CDR2 YYDKDF (reference sequence). CDR3: CATSRNTGKNIHYY.

This clonotype was counted many times. This chain joins TRBV9 and TRBJ2-2, with 9 bases identical to TRBD1. V shed 5 bases and J 4 bases; nucleotides not matched to a gene: 9. In germline, CDR1 is SGDLS, CDR2 YYNGEE. This CDR3 is built from 16 residues. The CDR3, as DNA: TGTGCCAGCAGTTCTACAGGGGGCGTCGTCACCGGGGAGCTGTTTTTT. This encodes CASSSTGGVVTGELFF.

This clonotype was seen ten or more times. The chain uses TRBV9 and TRBJ2-7, with D perhaps TRBD1 (6 bases). Germline lookup yields CDR1 SGDLS and CDR2 YYNGEE. V was cut by 4 bases and J by 3 bases, with 20 bases left in between. The CDR3 consists of 16 residues. CDR3 nucleotides: TGTGCCAGCAGCCTTCGGGACAACCCCTTGTACTACGAGCAGTACTTC. Protein sequence: CASSLRDNPLYYEQYF.

On this clonotype itself: With a much larger clone just one base away, this may be a read error. This chain links TRBV3-1 with TRBJ2-3; 8 bases align to TRBD2. Germline lookup yields CDR1 LGHDT and CDR2 YNNKEL (reference sequence). The CDR3 runs 15 residues. CDR3 sequence: CASSPGLGETDMQYF. As DNA, the CDR3 is TGTGCCAGCAGCCCGGGACTAGGGGAAACAGATATGCAGTATTTT.

This clonotype was seen repeatedly, ten times or more. At one end the junction does not follow the germline gene, possibly because of a read error. The chain combines TRBV30 with TRBJ2-1, with 9 bases identical to TRBD2. The CDR3 is 16 amino acids. Germline V gives CDR1 GTSNPN, CDR2 SVGIG (reference sequence). Written as DNA, the CDR3 is TGTGCCTGGAGTATACGGACTAGCGTTATGTACAATGAGCATTTCTTC. Protein: CAWSIRTSVMYNEHFF.

The sample holds many counts of this clonotype. This rearrangement joins TRBV20-1 to TRBJ2-7; 12 bases map to TRBD1. The J segment lost 5 bases and the V segment lost 0 bases, leaving 2 bases of the junction unmatched. Germline CDR1 DFQATT, CDR2 SNEGSKA (reference sequence). The CDR3 contains 14 residues. CDR3: CSARDGTGGNEQYF. CDR3 coding DNA: TGCAGTGCTAGAGATGGGACAGGGGGCAACGAGCAGTACTTC.

This clonotype appeared a few times. The V gene is TRBV20-1, the J gene TRBJ2-1; 8 bases are shared with TRBD1. The V segment lost 4 bases and the J segment 4 bases; nucleotides outside the gene matches: 12. CDR3 size: 16 residues. Germline V CDR1 and CDR2: DFQATT, SNEGSKA (reference sequence). CDR3 region: CSANPRDRFSYNEQFF. In DNA form, the CDR3 reads TGCAGTGCTAATCCCCGGGACAGGTTCTCATACAATGAGCAGTTCTTC.

This clonotype has a count of ten or more. The chain carries TRBV7-6 and TRBJ2-5, with D hard to call. The CDR3 loop spans 13 amino acids. Trimming removed 0 bases at V and 1 base at J, with 3 bases between. CDR1 and CDR2 from the germline V gene are SGHVS and FNYEAQ. The CDR3 DNA reads TGTGCCAGCAGCTTAGCGACCCAAGAGACCCAGTACTTC. This codes for CASSLATQETQYF.